This record looks at one T cell receptor beta chain sequence and its context. Its antigen is currently unknown. These data originate in a study of cytomegalovirus exposure and HLA in healthy donors. Findings and limits, study-wide: According to a subsequent analysis, TCR clusters identified in the first cohort showed a tendency to co-occur across the 120 or so validation repertoires.

V shed 5 bases and J shed 0 bases, with 11 bases lying between them. The CDR3 spans 14 residues. CDR1 is LNHDA and CDR2 is SQIVND in the germline V gene (reference sequence). TCRdb's table, derived via immunoSEQ multiplex PCR, lists solely in-frame clones and lacks some. In the table there are 90,000 to 150,000 clones, roughly 83% of which are singletons. Sequencing was performed on PBMCs. V gene TRBV19 combines with J gene TRBJ2-7; no definite D call. The TCR sequence derives from a man aged 18 to 30 in good health and CMV-seronegative. CDR3 coding DNA: TGTGCCAGTAGTGCCGAACTCCTCTCCTACGAGCAGTACTTC. Translating gives CASSAELLSYEQYF.